This T cell receptor beta chain originates from a study of blood T cell repertoires in COVID-19. By sample share, this clone is medium-sized. Authors' data handling: Reference gene primer amplification gave nucleated cell count estimates. The repertoire was sequenced with immunoSEQ multiplex PCR; TCRdb's copy has only in-frame clones and lacks some. D and trimming were read from the DNA, whereas the V and J calls and clone size are those reported in that table. The data show about 59,000 clones, around 79% seen once. Trimming took 6 bases from V and 0 from J; bases not matched to a gene: 6. CDR3 length: 15 amino acids. CDR1 is MRHNA, CDR2 SNTAGT, per germline.

V and J are TRBV6-4 and TRBJ1-2; 8 bases are a match to TRBD1. The receptor's source is a human donor in a cohort sampled during active COVID-19. The source material was peripheral blood. Written as DNA, the CDR3 is TGTGCCAGCAGCCTACAGACAGGGGCTAACTATGGCTACACCTTC. Its translation: CASSLQTGANYGYTF.